This passage covers 6 T cell receptor beta chains from one sample sequenced in a study of regulatory T cells in long-lasting Graves disease. With iRepertoire HTBI primers and Arm-PCR of CDR3 regions, TCR beta libraries were built. One entry per CDR3 protein results from TCRdb running MiXCR on the multiplex PCR reads. The table includes over 250,000 distinct CDR3 sequences, roughly a fifth detected once. Time point in this sample: persistent/refractory GD, antithyroid drugs over 5 years with positive TRAb. From RNA extracted from PBMCs, the TCR library was made. The sequences come from peripheral blood mononuclear cells (PBMCs), collected when the disease was refractory, from a patient treated with antithyroid drugs. The receptors originated from a female donor with Graves disease.

This clonotype was counted a single time. This clone may be a read error of a much larger clone one base away. The chain joins TRBV6-2 or TRBV6-3 to TRBJ2-7; TRBD2 aligns across 7 bases. The CDR3 loop spans 18 amino acids. Germline V gene data show CDR1 as MNHEY and CDR2 as SVGEGT. V trimming: 7 bases; J trimming: 6 bases; junction bases outside the gene matches: 24. The CDR3 DNA reads as TGTGCCAGCAACATGCGCGGGGGACGGATTACGGGGCTTTCCGAGCAGTACTTC. Protein product: CASNMRGGRITGLSEQYF.

The chain recombines TRBV7-2 with TRBJ2-1; D is unresolved. Trimming cost V 1 base and J 4 bases, with 8 bases left between them. The CDR3 loop spans 14 amino acids. Germline V gives CDR1 SGHTA, CDR2 FQGNSA. DNA of the CDR3: TGTGCCAGCAGCTTAGGGTCGGTTTACAATGAGCAGTTCTTC. As protein: CASSLGSVYNEQFF.

This clonotype was recorded only once. The V call is TRBV7-9, the J call TRBJ1-2; D may be TRBD1 (5 bases). The V gene's germline CDR1 is SEHNR and CDR2 FQNEAQ (reference sequence). V shed 3 bases and J shed 8 bases, with 22 bases lying between them. The CDR3 is made up of 16 amino acids. This CDR3 is CASSFLFAGTAGGYTF. CDR3 nucleotides: TGTGCCAGCAGCTTTTTATTTGCCGGGACGGCCGGGGGCTACACCTTC. Complete variable domain (other parts from reference TRBV7-9 and TRBJ1-2): DTGVSQNPRHKITKRGQNVTFRCDPISEHNRLYWYRQTLGQGPEFLTYFQNEAQLEKSRLLSDRFSAERPKGSFSTLEIQRTEQGDSAMYLCASSFLFAGTAGGYTFGSGTRLTVV.

This clonotype was seen only once. Being one base from a much bigger clone, this may be a read error. Given the absence of the conserved phenylalanine or tryptophan at the CDR3 end, a read error is likely. V is TRBV6-5 and J is TRBJ1-1; D is unresolved. The CDR3 spans 12 residues. Deletions cut 0 bases from V and 6 bases from J, with 5 bases between. Germline V lookup: CDR1 MNHEY, CDR2 SVGAGI. CDR3: CASSYSKAEAFS. The CDR3 region has the DNA TGTGCCAGCAGTTACTCGAAGGCTGAAGCTTTCTCT.

The CDR3: CASSKHRSLGANVLTF. CDR3 nucleotide sequence: TGTGCCAGCAGCAAGCACAGGTCTCTAGGGGCCAACGTCCTGACTTTC. The genes are TRBV6-2 or TRBV6-3 and TRBJ2-6; perhaps TRBD1 as D (5 bases). V lost 6 bases and J lost 4, with 16 bases in between. Germline lookup yields CDR1 MNHEY and CDR2 SVGEGT. The CDR3 runs 16 residues.

This clonotype was observed a handful of times. The chain has TRBV7-2 and TRBJ2-3; 8 bases fit TRBD2. Germline values: CDR1 SGHTA, CDR2 FQGNSA. CDR3 length: 16 residues. V shed 6 bases and J 5 bases; nucleotides not matched to a gene: 13. The DNA for the CDR3 is TGTGCCAGCAGTTATCACGGAGCGGGAGCGGAAGATACGCAGTATTTT. Translating gives CASSYHGAGAEDTQYF.